The 32 T cell receptor beta chains reported below all come from one sample, sequenced in a study of shared clonotypes between healthy human individuals (TCRdb year 2020). For the CD8 naive samples, CD45RO-negative cells were positively selected for CCR7, yielding a CD45RA+CCR7+ population from which TemRA cells were excluded. Receptor amplification or capture employed the immunoSEQ multiplex PCR assay. The source is immuneACCESS, and TCRdb retained only in-frame sequences with V and J called. Part of the clones is not carried over; for the studies checked, unresolved V genes explain less than half of this, and the remainder is unexplained. The sample records around 1.9 million clones, 93% of which are singletons. 1.5% to 2% of the sample is held by the ten biggest clonotypes. What was sequenced was naive CD8+ T cells from PBMCs. The cell subset or site label, read with the paper, signifies: CD45RA+CCR7+. The source is a man in his late teens or twenties in good health. Some clones in this sample may be carry-over from other donors' samples.

This rearrangement joins TRBV5-1 to TRBJ2-1, with 10 bases identical to TRBD2. This CDR3 has 14 amino acids. Germline assignment: CDR1 SGHRS and CDR2 YFSETQ. V lost 9 bases, J lost 2 bases, and 5 bases stayed unmatched. Written as DNA, the CDR3 is TGCGCCACCAAAGCGGGAGGGCCCTACAATGAGCAGTTCTTC. The encoded protein is CATKAGGPYNEQFF.

This clone was observed once. The chain combines TRBV27 with TRBJ1-2; 8 bases are shared with TRBD1. J was trimmed by 5 bases and V by 8 bases; bases with no gene match: 13. CDR1 is MNHEY, CDR2 SMNVEV, per germline (reference sequence). The CDR3 consists of 15 residues. The CDR3 spells CASGGWQGAGYGYTF. The CDR3 nucleotides read TGTGCCAGCGGTGGATGGCAGGGGGCAGGATATGGCTACACCTTC.

V usage is TRBV6-6 and J usage is TRBJ2-2, with 13 bases lining up with TRBD2. With V trimmed by 5 bases and J by 6 bases, 6 bases remained unmatched. The CDR3 extends over 16 amino acids. Germline V gives CDR1 MNHNY, CDR2 SVGAGI (reference sequence). The CDR3 DNA sequence: TGTGCCAGCAGTACCCGGACTAGCGGGAGTGCCGGGGAGCTGTTTTTT. This codes for CASSTRTSGSAGELFF.

The V gene is TRBV7-9, the J gene TRBJ1-2, with a possible D match to TRBD1 (6 bases). This CDR3 has 12 residues. CDR1 SEHNR and CDR2 FQNEAQ come from the germline V gene (reference sequence). V was pared by 5 bases and J by 2 bases, with 6 bases between. The CDR3 DNA follows: TGTGCCAGCAGCAGGGGGAACTATGGCTACACCTTC. Its protein product is CASSRGNYGYTF.

This clone showed up just once. The rearrangement joins TRBV2 to TRBJ1-2; D unclear. The CDR3 contains 12 residues. Germline V gene sequence: CDR1 SNHLY, CDR2 FYNNEI. The V gene lost 6 bases and the J gene lost 12 bases, with 17 bases spanning the gap. As DNA, the CDR3 is TGTGCCAGCAGCGCGGACGTGATGGACGACACCTTC. This translates into CASSADVMDDTF.

The rearrangement uses TRBV27 and TRBJ1-1; 7 bases are a match to TRBD1. The germline gives CDR1 MNHEY, CDR2 SMNVEV (reference sequence). The CDR3 runs to 16 residues. The V and J ends lost 3 bases and 1 base, in that order; junction bases with no gene match: 8. This CDR3 is CASSFIQGLGNTEAFF. The CDR3 DNA sequence: TGTGCCAGCAGTTTCATACAGGGGCTCGGGAACACTGAAGCTTTCTTT.

The J gene is TRBJ2-1, the V gene TRBV7-9; a weak D match, TRBD1 (5 bases). The germline CDR1 and CDR2 sequences are SEHNR and FQNEAQ (reference sequence). Trimming took off 4 bases at V and 2 bases at J, with 12 bases between the two ends. This CDR3 is 15 amino acids long. CDR3 amino acids: CASSSDRNPYNEQFF. CDR3 in DNA: TGTGCCAGCAGCTCTGACAGAAACCCCTACAATGAGCAGTTCTTC.

Comment on this clone: Other DNA sequences in the same sample also yield this CDR3. The J gene is TRBJ1-1, the V gene TRBV5-1; D unclear. The germline V gene has CDR1 SGHRS and CDR2 YFSETQ. V shed 0 bases and J shed 5 bases, with 8 bases lying between them. The CDR3 extends over 13 amino acids. The DNA of the CDR3 is TGCGCCAGCAGCTTGGGAGGGAGTACTGAAGCTTTCTTT. This gives the protein CASSLGGSTEAFF.

Comment on this clone: Other nucleotide sequences from this sample produce the same CDR3. The chain links TRBV11-3 to TRBJ2-7; 7 bases are a match to TRBD1. Per the germline V gene, CDR1 is SGHNT and CDR2 is YENEEA. J was trimmed by 3 bases and V by 4 bases; bases with no gene match: 6. The CDR3 length is 14 residues. CDR3 amino acids: CASSSRDRGYEQYF. The CDR3 DNA is TGTGCCAGCAGCTCCCGGGACAGAGGCTACGAGCAGTACTTC.

This rearrangement joins TRBV7-3 to TRBJ1-1, with 8 bases fitting TRBD1. Germline-derived CDR1 and CDR2 are SGHTA and FQGTGA. With 2 bases clipped from V and 4 bases from J, the junction kept 9 bases outside the gene matches. This CDR3 is built from 16 residues. CDR3 protein: CASSLSGGLPGTEAFF. The CDR3 nucleotides are TGTGCCAGCAGCTTATCAGGGGGCCTTCCGGGCACTGAAGCTTTCTTT.

The table lists this clone with a count of one. The CDR3 spells CASRRQASSYNEQFF. The CDR3 nucleotides read TGTGCCAGCAGGCGACAGGCCAGCTCCTACAATGAGCAGTTCTTC. This chain joins TRBV27 and TRBJ2-1; D is perhaps TRBD1 (6 bases). Trimming cost V 6 bases and J 0 bases, with 12 bases left between them. Germline CDR1 reads MNHEY; CDR2 reads SMNVEV (reference sequence). The CDR3 is 15 residues long.

V usage is TRBV19 and J usage is TRBJ2-2; D call uncertain. The V end was cut by 3 bases, the J end by 0 bases, with 8 bases between. The CDR3 is 15 amino acids. Germline CDR1 reads LNHDA; CDR2 reads SQIVND (reference sequence). CDR3 in DNA: TGTGCCAGTAGTATTTTCGGCTCGAACACCGGGGAGCTGTTTTTT. Protein product: CASSIFGSNTGELFF.

This chain connects TRBV7-8 to TRBJ1-1, with 7 bases aligning to TRBD1. J was trimmed by 4 bases and V by 5 bases; bases with no gene match: 10. Germline CDR1 is SGHVS and CDR2 is FQNEAQ. The CDR3 loop spans 15 amino acids. DNA of the CDR3: TGTGCCAGCAGCACCCGACAGGGCCCTCCCACTGAAGCTTTCTTT. This encodes CASSTRQGPPTEAFF.

This rearrangement joins TRBV19 to TRBJ1-4, with 7 bases matching TRBD1. Germline V gene lookup returns CDR1 LNHDA and CDR2 SQIVND (reference sequence). This CDR3 comprises 15 residues. J lost 3 bases, V lost 5 bases, and 6 bases had no gene match. The CDR3 protein is CASSFRGQPNEKLFF. Here the CDR3 DNA reads TGTGCCAGTAGTTTCCGGGGACAGCCTAATGAAAAACTGTTTTTT.

V gene TRBV7-2 combines with J gene TRBJ1-4; unclear D gene. V was pared by 4 bases and J by 5 bases, with 11 bases between. CDR1 is SGHTA, CDR2 FQGNSA, per germline. This CDR3 comprises 14 residues. The CDR3 is CASSSRAANEKLFF. Written as DNA, the CDR3 is TGTGCCAGCAGCTCTCGGGCCGCGAATGAAAAACTGTTTTTT.

The rearrangement links TRBV7-2 to TRBJ1-2; the D is unclear. The germline V and J ends were trimmed by 11 bases and 10 bases, with 8 bases remaining between them. Germline-derived CDR1 and CDR2 are SGHTA and FQGNSA. CDR3 length equals 8 residues. In nucleotides, the CDR3 is TGTGCCGGAACATTCTACACCTTC. This sequence encodes CAGTFYTF. The full variable domain, in which reference TRBV7-2 and TRBJ1-2 provide the parts outside the CDR3, is GAGVSQSPSNKVTEKGKDVELRCDPISGHTALYWYRQSLGQGLEFLIYFQGNSAPDKSGLPSDRFSAERTGGSVSTLTIQRTQQEDSAVYLCAGTFYTFGSGTRLTVV.

The genes are TRBV9 and TRBJ1-1, with D maybe TRBD1 (6 bases). Trimming pared 3 bases from V and 0 bases from J, leaving 12 bases between. Germline-derived CDR1 and CDR2 are SGDLS and YYNGEE. The CDR3 is 15 amino acids. Here the CDR3 reads CASSAYGQLNTEAFF. The CDR3 DNA reads TGTGCCAGCAGCGCCTACGGACAGTTGAACACTGAAGCTTTCTTT.

This clone was seen more than once but under ten times. The V and J genes are TRBV5-1 and TRBJ2-1; 13 nucleotides match TRBD2. The CDR3 loop spans 17 amino acids. Germline loops: CDR1 SGHRS, CDR2 YFSETQ. The V segment lost 0 bases and the J segment 4 bases; nucleotides outside the gene matches: 4. Here the CDR3 reads CASSLEPGLAGYNEQFF. For the CDR3, the DNA is TGCGCCAGCAGCTTGGAGCCGGGACTAGCGGGGTACAATGAGCAGTTCTTC.

This clone was detected a few times. This chain links TRBV2 with TRBJ1-1; the D is unclear. Germline lookup yields CDR1 SNHLY and CDR2 FYNNEI. V lost 8 bases and J lost 0, with 10 bases in between. This CDR3 has 13 amino acids. In DNA, the CDR3 is TGTGCCAGCGGTCTGTGGGTGAACACTGAAGCTTTCTTT. Its translation: CASGLWVNTEAFF.

The chain recombines TRBV9 with TRBJ2-1, with 7 bases lining up with TRBD1. Germline CDR1 and CDR2: SGDLS and YYNGEE. The CDR3 totals 15 residues. The V gene end was trimmed by 3 bases and the J gene end by 7 bases; junction bases not matched to a gene: 10. CDR3 DNA sequence: TGTGCCAGCAGCGACCAGACAGGGAAGGGGAATGAGCAGTTCTTC. As protein: CASSDQTGKGNEQFF.

This sequence joins TRBV5-6 and TRBJ1-6, with D unresolved. CDR1 and CDR2 (germline): SGHDT, YYEEEE. Deletions cut 2 bases from V and 3 bases from J, with 0 bases between. The CDR3 sequence is 12 residues long. CDR3 protein: CASSFYNSPLHF. The CDR3, as DNA: TGTGCCAGCAGCTTCTATAATTCACCCCTCCACTTT. Full variable domain (missing parts from reference TRBV5-6 and TRBJ1-6): DAGVTQSPTHLIKTRGQQVTLRCSPKSGHDTVSWYQQALGQGPQFIFQYYEEEERQRGNFPDRFSGHQFPNYSSELNVNALLLGDSALYLCASSFYNSPLHFGNGTRLTVT.

This chain uses TRBV21-1 with TRBJ2-2; the table's TRBD2 call for D was not verified on the DNA. TRBV21-1 is recorded as a pseudogene. CDR3 size: 17 residues. CDR3 bases: TGTGCCAGCAGCAAAGGTAGAGGGATATTGAACACCGGGGAGCTGTTTTTT. Amino acids: CASSKGRGILNTGELFF.

The rearrangement links TRBV28 to TRBJ1-5, with TRBD1 matching over 7 bases. The germline CDR1 and CDR2 sequences are MDHEN and SYDVKM. V was clipped by 3 bases and J by 7 bases; unmatched bases: 15. CDR3 length equals 17 residues. The CDR3 loop reads CASSFNRGGRLGQPQHF. The CDR3 DNA follows: TGTGCCAGCAGTTTCAACAGGGGTGGGCGACTGGGACAGCCCCAGCATTTT.

Concerning this clone: Other DNA variants within this sample encode the same CDR3. V and J are TRBV6-1 and TRBJ2-5; weak D call: TRBD1 (5 bases). The CDR3 is 13 residues long. V gave up 1 base and J gave up 5 bases, with 8 bases separating them. Germline values: CDR1 MNHNS, CDR2 SASEGT. CDR3 nucleotides: TGTGCCAGCAGTGAAGGGGGCCGGGAGACCCAGTACTTC. It is translated as CASSEGGRETQYF.

This clone was recorded only once. Other DNA sequences from this sample encode an identical CDR3 as well. The chain combines TRBV27 with TRBJ2-7, with D perhaps TRBD2 (5 bases). Trimming pared 5 bases from V and 0 bases from J, leaving 11 bases between. Germline V lookup: CDR1 MNHEY, CDR2 SMNVEV (reference sequence). CDR3 length: 14 residues. The CDR3 protein is CASSSGLSSYEQYF. The DNA of the CDR3 is TGTGCCAGCAGTAGCGGACTCAGCTCCTACGAGCAGTACTTC.

This clone was picked up a small number of times. The chain carries TRBV6-1 and TRBJ1-5; D might be TRBD1 (5 bases). Germline CDR1 reads MNHNS; CDR2 reads SASEGT. This CDR3 contains 16 residues. V lost 4 bases, J lost 4 bases, and 17 bases lay in between. The CDR3 loop is CASSVESREGNQPQHF. The CDR3, as DNA: TGTGCCAGCAGTGTCGAATCCAGGGAAGGAAATCAGCCCCAGCATTTT.

Points on this clone: Distinct nucleotide sequences in the sample also encode this CDR3. This chain uses TRBV25-1 with TRBJ2-1; D is uncertain. Per germline, CDR1 MGHDK and CDR2 SYGVNS. The CDR3 is 10 amino acids. V was pared by 4 bases and J by 8 bases, with 3 bases between. The DNA of the CDR3 is TGTGCCAGCAGTGGGGATGAGCAGTTCTTC. Translating it yields CASSGDEQFF.

This chain connects TRBV19 to TRBJ1-5; D not certain. The V end was cut by 3 bases, the J end by 3 bases, with 9 bases between. The CDR3 extends over 14 amino acids. CDR1 LNHDA and CDR2 SQIVND come from the germline V gene (reference sequence). The CDR3 loop reads CASSIYGINQPQHF. DNA for the CDR3: TGTGCCAGTAGTATTTACGGTATCAATCAGCCCCAGCATTTT.

As for this clone: This CDR3 is also generated by other DNA sequences in the sample. The chain couples TRBV30 to TRBJ1-5; D is undetermined. Germline V lookup: CDR1 GTSNPN, CDR2 SVGIG (reference sequence). The length of the CDR3 is 12 residues. V was clipped by 1 base and J by 4 bases, with 5 bases between them. CDR3 nucleotides: TGTGCCTGGAGTGGTCGGAATCAGCCCCAGCATTTT. Translation: CAWSGRNQPQHF.

This clone was counted once. This chain uses TRBV13 with TRBJ1-5, with D possibly matching TRBD1 (6 bases). This CDR3 region has 15 residues. Trimming cost V 0 bases and J 6 bases, with 12 bases left between them. The V gene's germline CDR1 is PRHDT and CDR2 FYEKMQ (reference sequence). CDR3 sequence (DNA): TGTGCCAGCAGCTTAGGCAGAAGGGGGGGTCAGCCCCAGCATTTT. It translates to CASSLGRRGGQPQHF.

The chain is built from TRBV5-6 and TRBJ2-5; no reliable D call. With 0 bases removed from V and 9 bases from J, the gap between germline ends came to 12 bases. CDR1 is SGHDT and CDR2 is YYEEEE in the germline V gene. The CDR3 contains 13 residues. CDR3: CASSLEDLRAQYF. The CDR3 nucleotides read TGTGCCAGCAGCTTGGAGGACCTCCGGGCCCAGTACTTC. The full variable domain, its missing parts supplied by reference TRBV5-6 and TRBJ2-5, is DAGVTQSPTHLIKTRGQQVTLRCSPKSGHDTVSWYQQALGQGPQFIFQYYEEEERQRGNFPDRFSGHQFPNYSSELNVNALLLGDSALYLCASSLEDLRAQYFGPGTRLLVL.

This chain joins TRBV11-2 and TRBJ2-5; 9 positions match TRBD2. Unmatched junction bases numbered 13, after V lost 3 bases and J lost 2 bases. The CDR3 is 18 residues long. CDR1 and CDR2 from the germline V gene are SGHAT and FQNNGV. Written as DNA, the CDR3 is TGTGCCAGCAGCTTGGCGGGAGGGCGAATGAGTGGGCAAGAGACCCAGTACTTC. It is translated as CASSLAGGRMSGQETQYF.